Listed below are T cell receptor beta chains from one sample, sequenced in a study of radiotherapy plus CTLA-4 blockade in lung cancer. Produced via immunoSEQ multiplex PCR; TCRdb's table is partial and in-frame only. The sample carries tens of thousands of clones, roughly 76% recorded once. The sequencing used peripheral blood, collected from a patient treated with radiotherapy plus ipilimumab. The receptors were gathered from a human donor with non-small cell lung cancer whose response to radiotherapy plus ipilimumab could not be evaluated. Some clones in this sample may be carry-over from other donors' samples. Both conserved end residues are part of each CDR3. D genes are given only for firm matches. The size field is filled for only some rows; it gives once, few, many or a size class.

>few|TRBV7-6|-|TRBJ2-7
TGTGCCAGCAGCTTAGTCCGGGGTAGCTCCTACGAGCAGTACTTC
CASSLVRGSSYEQYF
>-|TRBV7-9|-|TRBJ1-3
TGTGCCAGCAGCTTAGCGGCAGGGATAGTCTCTGGAAACACCATATATTTT
CASSLAAGIVSGNTIYF
>-|TRBV7-9|-|TRBJ2-7
TGTGCCAGCAGCTACTCATCCTACGAGCAGTACTTC
CASSYSSYEQYF
>few|TRBV5-4|-|TRBJ2-3
TGTGCCAGCAGCTTTGTTTACGGGGGCACAGATACGCAGTATTTT
CASSFVYGGTDTQYF
>-|TRBV5-6|-|TRBJ1-2
TGTGCCAGCATCCAAACCCAGGGACACTCTGGCTACACCTTC
CASIQTQGHSGYTF
>-|TRBV6-5|TRBD1|TRBJ1-2
TGTGCCAGCAGTGGCCAGGGGGCCGTCTATGGCTACACCTTC
CASSGQGAVYGYTF
>many|TRBV18|TRBD2|TRBJ2-7
TGTGCCAGCTCACCCGGACTAGCGGGGGACTACGAGCAGTACTTC
CASSPGLAGDYEQYF
>-|TRBV27|TRBD1|TRBJ1-2
TGTGCCAGCAGTACAGGGGCCTATGGCTACACCTTC
CASSTGAYGYTF
>medium-sized|TRBV28|TRBD1|TRBJ1-1
TGTGCCAGCAGTTTACTCCTCGGACAGGTAAACACTGAAGCTTTCTTT
CASSLLLGQVNTEAFF
>-|TRBV11-1|TRBD1|TRBJ1-1
TGTGCCAGCAGCGCGACAGGGCCCAAGAACACTGAAGCTTTCTTT
CASSATGPKNTEAFF
>-|TRBV28|-|TRBJ1-3
TGTGCCAGCAGTTCCGGACAGTTAAACACCATATATTTT
CASSSGQLNTIYF
>once|TRBV19|-|TRBJ1-6
TGTGCCAGTCTTGACGGGGGATTTAATTCACCCCTCCACTTT
CASLDGGFNSPLHF
>-|TRBV2|-|TRBJ2-3
TGTGCCAGCCGGTCTTACGGGGGTGCAGATACGCAGTATTTT
CASRSYGGADTQYF
>-|TRBV6-6|-|TRBJ2-5
TGTGCCAGCAGTTTCAGGGTTGAGACCCAGTACTTC
CASSFRVETQYF
>-|TRBV7-3|-|TRBJ1-3
TGTGCCAGCAGCCAACAGGGAGGGCACACCATATATTTT
CASSQQGGHTIYF
>-|TRBV7-8|-|TRBJ2-1
TGTGCCAGCAGCTTAGGGCAGGTCAATGAGCAGTTCTTC
CASSLGQVNEQFF
>medium-sized|TRBV12-1|-|TRBJ1-1
TGTGCCAGCAGCCATATCGACAGGAACACTGAAGCTTTCTTT
CASSHIDRNTEAFF
>-|TRBV20-1|TRBD1|TRBJ2-7
TGCAGCGGCGCCAGGGGGCACGAGCAGTACTTC
CSGARGHEQYF
>-|TRBV5-4|TRBD2|TRBJ2-3
TGTGCCAGCAGCTTGGCCTCGGGTGCGGGGGTACGCACAGATACGCAGTATTTT
CASSLASGAGVRTDTQYF
>-|TRBV6-1|TRBD1|TRBJ1-3
TGTGCCAGCGCGGGACAGGGAGTTGGAAACACCATATATTTT
CASAGQGVGNTIYF
>-|TRBV29-1|TRBD1|TRBJ1-1
TGCAGCGCCCAGGGAGGGACAGGGAATGAAGCTTTCTTT
CSAQGGTGNEAFF
>-|TRBV11-2|TRBD1|TRBJ1-6
TGTGCCAGCAGCAGGATCGGACAGGCTTTTAGCTCACCCCTCCACTTT
CASSRIGQAFSSPLHF
>few|TRBV18|TRBD1|TRBJ2-1
TGTGCCAGCTCACCGACGGACAGGGGAATGCATGAGCAGTTCTTC
CASSPTDRGMHEQFF
>-|TRBV5-1|-|TRBJ2-3
TGCGCCAGCAGCTTGGTAGTTCCTAGCACAGATACGCAGTATTTT
CASSLVVPSTDTQYF
>-|TRBV4-1|-|TRBJ1-1
TGCGCCAGCAGCCAGGAGCATCAGAGAACCATGAACACTGAAGCTTTCTTT
CASSQEHQRTMNTEAFF
>-|TRBV6-6|-|TRBJ1-3
TGTGCCTCCTGGGGGGGCTCTGGAAACACCATATATTTT
CASWGGSGNTIYF
>-|TRBV7-2|-|TRBJ1-1
TGTGCCAGCAGCTCCGACTGGAACACTGAAGCTTTCTTT
CASSSDWNTEAFF
>once|TRBV10-3|TRBD2|TRBJ2-2
TGTGCCATCACACAGCGGGGGGCCGCGAACACCGGGGAGCTGTTTTTT
CAITQRGAANTGELFF
>-|TRBV7-2|-|TRBJ1-2
TGTGCCAGCAGCTTAGGACAGGCCCGGGGCTATGGCTACACCTTC
CASSLGQARGYGYTF
>-|TRBV6-6|-|TRBJ2-5
TGTGCCAGCAGTTCACTTCAACTCCAAGAGACCCAGTACTTC
CASSSLQLQETQYF
>-|TRBV19|TRBD1|TRBJ1-5
TGTGCCAGTAGTGTAAGGGGGCTTTTAGATCAGCCCCAGCATTTT
CASSVRGLLDQPQHF
>-|TRBV7-2|-|TRBJ2-5
TGTGCCAGCAGCTTAGCGGTGCCCAGGGGCGGGGAGACCCAGTACTTC
CASSLAVPRGGETQYF
>-|TRBV9|-|TRBJ1-1
TGTGCCAGCAGCGTAGGGAGGCTGGGTCGGACTGAAGCTTTCTTT
CASSVGRLGRTEAFF
>-|TRBV27|-|TRBJ1-5
TGTGCCAGCAGTTTTGGGGGGAGCAATCAGCCCCAGCATTTT
CASSFGGSNQPQHF
>-|TRBV5-1|-|TRBJ1-2
TGCGCCAGCAGCTTCGAAGGGTCAGGGGTTAGCTATGGCTACACCTTC
CASSFEGSGVSYGYTF
>once|TRBV4-1|TRBD1|TRBJ1-2
TGCGCCAGCAGCCAACAAGACAGGGGAGTTGGCTACACCTTC
CASSQQDRGVGYTF
>once|TRBV4-1|TRBD1|TRBJ1-1
TGCGCCAGCAGCCTTTCCGGACAGGCGAACACTGAAGCTTTCTTT
CASSLSGQANTEAFF
>-|TRBV19|-|TRBJ2-2
TGTGCCAGTAGTATCCGCCCAGGGTGGGACACCGGGGAGCTGTTTTTT
CASSIRPGWDTGELFF
>few|TRBV27|-|TRBJ2-2
TGTGCCAGCAGCCCCGAGGTGGGGAACACCGGGGAGCTGTTTTTT
CASSPEVGNTGELFF
>-|TRBV4-2|-|TRBJ1-1
TGTGCCAGCTCGGGGAGAACGTCTTTGAACACTGAAGCTTTCTTT
CASSGRTSLNTEAFF
>-|TRBV18|-|TRBJ2-1
TGTGCCAGCTCACGACGACAGGCCAGGGGCTACAATGAGCAGTTCTTC
CASSRRQARGYNEQFF
>once|TRBV4-2|-|TRBJ1-2
TGTGCCAGCAGCCAAGAACAGGATTACTATGGCTACACCTTC
CASSQEQDYYGYTF
>-|TRBV7-2|-|TRBJ2-5
TGTGCCAGCAGCTTAGGAGGTGTAGTGGAGACCCAGTACTTC
CASSLGGVVETQYF
>-|TRBV5-1|TRBD1|TRBJ2-7
TGCGCCAGCAGCTATGGACAGGGGGCCTACGAGCAGTACTTC
CASSYGQGAYEQYF
>-|TRBV18|-|TRBJ1-2
TGTGCCAGCTCACCACCGATCGCAGGGAATGGCTACACCTTC
CASSPPIAGNGYTF
>-|TRBV7-2|TRBD1|TRBJ2-7
TGTGCCAGCAGCTTAGATCGGACAGGGGCTTTTGGCTACGAGCAGTACTTC
CASSLDRTGAFGYEQYF
>-|TRBV27|-|TRBJ2-5
TGTGCCAGCAGTTTAAGGGGGGAGACCCAGTACTTC
CASSLRGETQYF
>once|TRBV5-1|TRBD1|TRBJ2-7
TGCGCCAGCAGCCCTATAACGGGACAGGGAGACTACGAGCAGTACTTC
CASSPITGQGDYEQYF
>-|TRBV18|TRBD1|TRBJ1-4
TGTGCCAGCTCGCCGGGAACAGGGGTGGAAGAAAAACTGTTTTTT
CASSPGTGVEEKLFF
>-|TRBV7-8|TRBD1|TRBJ2-1
TGTGCCAGCAGCTTAGCAGGACAGGGGACCAATGAGCAGTTCTTC
CASSLAGQGTNEQFF
>-|TRBV5-1|-|TRBJ2-5
TGCGCCAGCAGCTTGGCGGCAGGGCAAGAGACCCAGTACTTC
CASSLAAGQETQYF
>-|TRBV9|-|TRBJ1-2
TGTGCCAGCAGGGGGGACATGTACGGTGGCTACACCTTC
CASRGDMYGGYTF
>-|TRBV6-1|-|TRBJ1-1
TGTGCCAGCGGGAGGGGGTTAGGGAACACTGAAGCTTTCTTT
CASGRGLGNTEAFF